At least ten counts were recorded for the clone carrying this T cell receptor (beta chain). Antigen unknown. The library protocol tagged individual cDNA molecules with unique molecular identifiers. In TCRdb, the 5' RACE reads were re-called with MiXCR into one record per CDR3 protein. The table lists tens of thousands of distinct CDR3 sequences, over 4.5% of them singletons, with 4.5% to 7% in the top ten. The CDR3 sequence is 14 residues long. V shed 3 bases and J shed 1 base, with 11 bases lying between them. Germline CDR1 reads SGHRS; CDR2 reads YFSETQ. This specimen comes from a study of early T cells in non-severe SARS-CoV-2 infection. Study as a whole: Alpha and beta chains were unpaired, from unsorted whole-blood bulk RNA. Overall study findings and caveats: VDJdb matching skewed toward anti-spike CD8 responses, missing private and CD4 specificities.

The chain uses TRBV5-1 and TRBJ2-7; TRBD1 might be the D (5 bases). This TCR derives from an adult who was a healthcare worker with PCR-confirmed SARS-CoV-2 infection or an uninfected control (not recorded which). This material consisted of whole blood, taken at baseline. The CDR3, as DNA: TGCGCCAGCAGCTCCGTACCAGGGTCCTACGAGCAGTACTTC. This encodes CASSSVPGSYEQYF.